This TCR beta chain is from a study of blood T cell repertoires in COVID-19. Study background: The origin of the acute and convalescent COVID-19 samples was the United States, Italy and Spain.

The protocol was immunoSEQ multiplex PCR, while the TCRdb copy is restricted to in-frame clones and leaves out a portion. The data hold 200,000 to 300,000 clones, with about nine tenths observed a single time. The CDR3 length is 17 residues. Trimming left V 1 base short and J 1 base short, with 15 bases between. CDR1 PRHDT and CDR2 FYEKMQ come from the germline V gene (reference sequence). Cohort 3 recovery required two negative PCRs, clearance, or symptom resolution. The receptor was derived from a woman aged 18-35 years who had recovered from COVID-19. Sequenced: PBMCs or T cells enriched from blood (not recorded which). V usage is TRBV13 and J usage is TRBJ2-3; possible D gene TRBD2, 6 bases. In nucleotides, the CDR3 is TGTGCCAGCAGCTTAGCCCGCGGGGATCGGGGCACAGATACGCAGTATTTT. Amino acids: CASSLARGDRGTDTQYF.